A single sample gave rise to the 21 T cell receptor beta chains below, sequenced in a study of post-analysis software for immune sequencing data. Findings of the study overall: Roughly five TRBV segments, including TRBV5-6, TRBV5-1 and TRBV20-1, were more frequent in patients than controls.

These receptors have no identified antigens. Unique-molecular-identifier-tagged TCR beta cDNA libraries were used. TCRdb re-analysed the PCR reads in MiXCR, keeping a single row per CDR3 protein. In the table there are hundreds of thousands of distinct CDR3 sequences, roughly 27% of which are singletons. The sample was blood. The receptors stem from a girl between 5 and 17 years old with multiple sclerosis.

The V gene is TRBV28, the J gene TRBJ2-7; TRBD1 might be the D (6 bases). Germline values: CDR1 MDHEN, CDR2 SYDVKM. CDR3 length equals 13 residues. Between the trimmed V and J ends, which lost 5 bases and 2 bases, there was a span of 10 bases. CDR3 residues: CASSGWTAYEQYF. In nucleotides, the CDR3 is TGTGCCAGCAGTGGATGGACAGCCTACGAGCAGTACTTC. Supplemented by reference TRBV28 and TRBJ2-7, the full variable domain reads DVKVTQSSRYLVKRTGEKVFLECVQDMDHENMFWYRQDPGLGLRLIYFSYDVKMKEKGDIPEGYSVSREKKERFSLILESASTNQTSMYLCASSGWTAYEQYFGPGTRLTVT.

This chain uses TRBV20-1 with TRBJ2-5, with D possibly called TRBD1 or TRBD2 (5 bases each). With 6 bases removed from V and 5 bases from J, the gap between germline ends came to 22 bases. The CDR3 extends over 15 amino acids. Germline CDR1 and CDR2: DFQATT and SNEGSKA (reference sequence). CDR3 loop: CSAPPGHTVRETQYF. Written as DNA, the CDR3 is TGCAGTGCCCCGCCGGGGCATACTGTCCGGGAGACCCAGTACTTC.

This clonotype was counted at least ten times. In DNA, the CDR3 is TGCGCCAGCAGCTTGGGTCGGGGGGCAGATACGCAGTATTTT. The encoded protein is CASSLGRGADTQYF. The chain carries TRBV5-1 and TRBJ2-3; TRBD2 matches 7 bases. Germline V gene sequence: CDR1 SGHRS, CDR2 YFSETQ. The CDR3 loop spans 14 amino acids. V trimming: 0 bases; J trimming: 4 bases; junction bases outside the gene matches: 2. Drawing the rest from reference TRBV5-1 and TRBJ2-3, the complete variable domain is KAGVTQTPRYLIKTRGQQVTLSCSPISGHRSVSWYQQTPGQGLQFLFEYFSETQRNKGNFPGRFSGRQFSNSRSEMNVSTLELGDSALYLCASSLGRGADTQYFGPGTRLTVL.

The chain combines TRBV7-2 with TRBJ2-7, with TRBD1 matching over 7 bases. The CDR3 extends over 13 amino acids. Germline V gene lookup returns CDR1 SGHTA and CDR2 FQGNSA. With V trimmed by 8 bases and J by 4 bases, 8 bases remained unmatched. CDR3 loop: CASHRQGGYEQYF. The CDR3 DNA reads as TGTGCCAGCCACCGACAGGGCGGGTACGAGCAGTACTTC.

This clonotype was detected only a few times. The CDR3 DNA sequence: TGTGCCAGCATCCTGGGGGGGATGGGAGATACGCAGTATTTT. Its protein product is CASILGGMGDTQYF. This sequence joins TRBV28 and TRBJ2-3; 7 bases match TRBD2. The CDR3 consists of 14 residues. V lost 7 bases to trimming and J lost 5 bases; unmatched junction nucleotides: 9. Germline CDR1 and CDR2: MDHEN and SYDVKM.

The rearrangement links TRBV21-1 to TRBJ2-3; the tabulated D call, TRBD2, remains unverified against the DNA. TRBV21-1 is a pseudogene. This CDR3 spans 17 amino acids. The chain's CDR3 is CASSKFHPRPAEDTQYF. CDR3 coding DNA: TGTGCCAGCAGCAAATTCCATCCGAGACCAGCGGAAGATACGCAGTATTTT.

This clonotype was found a few times. V and J are TRBV7-2 and TRBJ2-7, with 7 positions matching TRBD2. CDR1 and CDR2 (germline): SGHTA, FQGNSA. Trimming took 4 bases from V and 4 from J; bases not matched to a gene: 7. CDR3 length: 14 amino acids. This CDR3 is CASSYQAGRYEQYF. CDR3 DNA: TGTGCCAGCAGCTATCAAGCGGGAAGGTACGAGCAGTACTTC.

The V gene is TRBV12-3 or TRBV12-4, the J gene TRBJ2-2, with D possibly being TRBD1 or TRBD2 (6 bases each). There are 15 residues in the CDR3. Trimming stripped 3 bases from V and 6 bases from J, with 14 bases between. CDR3 protein: CASSFVSGAAGELFF. CDR3 DNA: TGTGCCAGCAGTTTTGTATCGGGGGCCGCCGGGGAGCTGTTTTTT.

This clonotype has just a few counts. This rearrangement joins TRBV7-2 to TRBJ2-7; D remains unclear. CDR3 length: 14 residues. V was trimmed by 8 bases and J by 0 bases, leaving 14 bases between them. CDR1 and CDR2 from the germline V gene are SGHTA and FQGNSA. The CDR3 here is CASGPGGSSYEQYF. The CDR3 DNA reads TGTGCCAGCGGTCCCGGCGGTAGCTCCTACGAGCAGTACTTC.

This clonotype was detected a few times. This chain links TRBV29-1 with TRBJ2-1; D possibly uses TRBD1 or TRBD2 (6 bases each). Germline-derived CDR1 and CDR2 are SQVTM and ANQGSEA. The CDR3 spans 13 residues. Trimming took off 8 bases at V and 2 bases at J, with 13 bases between the two ends. The CDR3 loop reads CSLLRGAYNEQFF. In nucleotides, the CDR3 is TGCAGCCTCCTAAGGGGGGCCTACAATGAGCAGTTCTTC.

This clonotype was detected many times. The V and J genes are TRBV29-1 and TRBJ2-1; D perhaps matches TRBD2 (5 bases). There are 13 residues in the CDR3. Trimming took 8 bases from V and 4 from J, leaving 15 bases between them. Germline CDR1 SQVTM, CDR2 ANQGSEA. The CDR3: CSSGLSQYNEQFF. The CDR3 DNA reads TGCAGCTCGGGATTGAGTCAATACAATGAGCAGTTCTTC.

This clonotype has just a few counts. The chain employs TRBV4-1 and TRBJ2-7, with 8 bases fitting TRBD1. This CDR3 region has 14 residues. Germline lookup yields CDR1 MGHRA and CDR2 YSYEKL. The ends lost 8 bases at V and 1 base at J; junction bases unmatched: 7. Here the CDR3 DNA reads TGCGCCAGCCCTTCGGGACAGGCTTCCTACGAGCAGTACTTC. Translation: CASPSGQASYEQYF.

This chain uses TRBV7-2 with TRBJ1-1, with D perhaps TRBD1 (5 bases). Trimming took 1 base from V and 0 from J, leaving 9 bases between them. Germline V gives CDR1 SGHTA, CDR2 FQGNSA. This CDR3 contains 15 residues. The DNA for the CDR3 is TGTGCCAGCAGCTTAGTGTCAGGGATGAACACTGAAGCTTTCTTT. Translation: CASSLVSGMNTEAFF.

This clonotype was seen at least ten times. A junction end diverges from the germline sequence, so it may reflect a read error. The genes are TRBV20-1 and TRBJ2-3; no clear D gene. Germline assignment: CDR1 DFQATT and CDR2 SNEGSKA (reference sequence). The CDR3 length is 12 residues. The chain's CDR3 is CSARIPGDTQYF. CDR3 in DNA: TGCAGCGCTAGAATCCCGGGAGATACGCAGTATTTT.

The chain employs TRBV28 and TRBJ2-7, with 7 positions matching TRBD2. Looked up from germline, CDR1 is MDHEN and CDR2 is SYDVKM. The CDR3 loop spans 17 amino acids. After removal of 4 bases from V and 0 bases from J, the junction contained 12 bases not matched to a gene. The CDR3 region has the DNA TGTGCCAGCAGTTCACCCCGGGGAGGGATGATCTCCTACGAGCAGTACTTC. Amino acid sequence: CASSSPRGGMISYEQYF.

This rearrangement joins TRBV10-2 to TRBJ1-1; a possible D gene is TRBD1 (5 bases). In germline, CDR1 is WSHSY, CDR2 SAAADI. Deletions cut 2 bases from V and 4 bases from J, with 11 bases between. This CDR3 region has 14 residues. The CDR3 DNA sequence: TGCGCCAGCAGTGAGGGGCCAGGGTTCACTGAAGCTTTCTTT. Its translation: CASSEGPGFTEAFF.

This clonotype was counted only a few times. This chain uses TRBV21-1 with TRBJ2-5; the table's D call, TRBD1, has no DNA check behind it. The end of the DNA fits TRBJ2-7 better, so the J call may be wrong. TRBV21-1 is a pseudogene segment. This CDR3 comprises 12 residues. The CDR3 region is CASSPRVPEQYF. Written as DNA, the CDR3 is TGTGCCAGCAGCCCCAGGGTTCCCGAGCAGTACTTC.

This rearrangement joins TRBV20-1 to TRBJ2-7, with D possibly TRBD2 on 6 matching bases. CDR3 length: 13 residues. CDR1 is DFQATT, CDR2 SNEGSKA, per germline (reference sequence). Trimming stripped 6 bases from V and 3 bases from J, with 15 bases between. CDR3 nucleotides: TGCAGTGCCGCACGGGGCGGGAACTACGAGCAGTACTTC. It is translated as CSAARGGNYEQYF.

This chain links TRBV20-1 with TRBJ2-4, with TRBD1 matching over 8 bases. Gene TRBJ2-7 matches the end of the DNA better, so the J call may be wrong. CDR1 and CDR2 (germline): DFQATT, SNEGSKA (reference sequence). The CDR3 totals 13 residues. In nucleotides, the CDR3 is TGCAGTGCTGGCCGGGACAGGACCTACGAGCAGTACTTC. Translation: CSAGRDRTYEQYF.

V and J are TRBV27 and TRBJ2-3, with D tentatively TRBD1 (5 bases). CDR3 length: 17 residues. Trimming shortened V by 5 bases and J by 0 bases, and 18 bases separated the two germline ends. Germline loops: CDR1 MNHEY, CDR2 SMNVEV (reference sequence). The CDR3 sequence: CASSLGPTIASTDTQYF. In DNA form, the CDR3 reads TGTGCCAGCAGTCTGGGGCCCACGATCGCTAGCACAGATACGCAGTATTTT.

The chain has TRBV12-3 or TRBV12-4 and TRBJ2-4; TRBD1 matches at 9 bases. The J segment lost 13 bases and the V segment lost 6 bases, leaving 16 bases of the junction unmatched. The CDR3 sequence is 15 residues long. CDR3 amino acids: CASSHRRTGDKEQYF. In DNA, the CDR3 is TGTGCCAGCAGCCACCGACGGACAGGGGACAAGGAGCAGTACTTC.